The subject of this entry is one TCR beta chain. TCRdb's copy holds only in-frame clones and misses some; the assay was immunoSEQ multiplex PCR. The table includes more than 110,000 clones, about 76% detected once. The sample is drawn from a study of cytotoxic CD8 clonotypes in ibrutinib-treated CLL. Study details: Investigators collected response samples after a median 12 months of treatment, range 6 to 36.

The V end lost 7 bases, the J end lost 6 bases, and 15 bases lay between the germline ends. The CDR3 runs to 13 residues. Germline values: CDR1 LNHDA, CDR2 SQIVND (reference sequence). Sequences were derived from PBMCs, sampled after 24 months of ibrutinib treatment. This receptor was identified in a human donor with chronic lymphocytic leukemia. The V and J genes are TRBV19 and TRBJ1-1; maybe TRBD1 (5 bases). CDR3 in DNA: TGTGCCAGTATCTGGGGGGATGGTGCTGAAGCTTTCTTT. Translated: CASIWGDGAEAFF.